This T cell receptor beta chain was sequenced during a study of graft-versus-host responses after intestinal transplantation. Background on the study: Among the recipients, all got anti-thymocyte globulin induction and then tacrolimus and steroids for 3 to 4 years.

Comments on this clone: Antigen specificity is unknown.

Profiling relied on immunoSEQ multiplex PCR, and the TCRdb table lists in-frame clones only, not all of them. The profile shows under 25,000 clones, around nine tenths of them singletons. CDR1 is SQVTM and CDR2 is ANQGSEA in the germline V gene. The trim removed 7 bases at V and 3 bases at J, leaving 6 bases unmatched. The CDR3 is 12 residues long. Study-level results: Among recipient marrow samples, GvH clones were found; some appeared first in ileum or blood. Some patients had graft-donor T cell macrochimerism. In their allografts, the ratios of graft-versus-host to host-versus-graft T cell clones were high.

Sequenced material: bone marrow, taken around 120 days after transplant. The V and J genes are TRBV29-1 and TRBJ2-7, with 7 bases identical to TRBD2. The sequence was collected from a human patient who received an intestinal transplant, so some T cells may come from the graft donor. The CDR3 reads CSARGGGYEQYF. CDR3 bases: TGCAGCGCTCGTGGGGGGGGCTACGAGCAGTACTTC.